This T cell receptor (beta chain) was identified during a study of metastatic and nonmetastatic thyroid tumors. Across the study: A comparison of repertoires was made across blood and tumor or nodule tissue from malignant and benign thyroid patients. Study observations and caveats: For both blood and tumor, malignant thyroid tumors reportedly showed significantly higher TCR beta diversity than benign nodules did.

Nobody among the patients had been given any treatment before thyroid surgery. Trimming cost V 2 bases and J 4 bases, with 9 bases left between them. CDR3 length equals 14 residues. Germline V gene lookup returns CDR1 MNHEY and CDR2 SVGEGT. At least ten counts were recorded for this clone. No antigen is known for it. In the source study's methods: It was from CDR3 differences across clinicopathological groups that a distant-metastasis classifier for papillary thyroid cancer was built. TCRdb re-called the PCR reads with MiXCR. What appears here as the V and J calls and clone size reflects TCRdb's work, not the paper's. The sample lists roughly 83,000 clones, under 15% occurring once.

The chain combines TRBV6-2 or TRBV6-3 with TRBJ1-5; D gene unclear. The TCR originated in a female donor with papillary thyroid cancer or a benign thyroid nodule (not recorded which). Some clones in this sample may be carry-over from other donors' samples. Source material: blood. DNA for the CDR3: TGTGCCAGCAGTTACGTCAGCATTAATCAGCCCCAGCATTTT. It specifies CASSYVSINQPQHF.